This record looks at one T cell receptor (beta chain) sequence and its context. Its specificity is unknown. This specimen belongs to a study of vaccination and CD4 T cells after COVID-19. Germline assignment: CDR1 DFQATT and CDR2 SNEGSKA (reference sequence). The CDR3 spans 14 residues. The J segment lost 5 bases and the V segment lost 5 bases, leaving 8 bases of the junction unmatched. The treatment: approximately 9-day PBMC culture with coronavirus spike peptide pools or control peptides (ViraFEST assay). Following expansion of antigen-specific T cells with peptide pools, ViraFEST then sequenced TCRs. Each of days 3 and 7 saw half the medium replaced by fresh IL-2 medium. General study points: Median SARS-CoV-2-reactive clonotype numbers went up from around 21 to 38, but not significantly.

The study sequenced cultured CD4+ T cell DNA using the Oncomine TCR Beta short-read assay. TCRdb called the PCR reads again in MiXCR, with one record for every CDR3 protein. The top ten clones hold around 34% of a sample with about 5,000 distinct CDR3 sequences, around 50% of them seen once. The TCR comes from a human donor who had recovered from COVID-19. V is TRBV20-1 and J is TRBJ2-1, with TRBD2 matching over 8 bases. The material sequenced was CD4+ T cells from blood, cultured in vitro. The CDR3 region is CSASGLASHNEQFF. DNA of the CDR3: TGCAGTGCTTCCGGACTAGCTAGCCACAATGAGCAGTTCTTC.